These T cell receptor beta chains were read from a single sample in a study of persistence of HIV-infected CD4 T cells. The method was immunoSEQ multiplex PCR; TCRdb's version includes in-frame clones alone and lacks a portion of them. Of tens of thousands of clones in the sample, 65% to 90% are singletons; the top ten hold roughly 0.86%. Their recognized antigens are unknown. Specimen: CD4+ T cells sorted from PBMCs after approximately 19-hour stimulation, collected from a patient who received antiretroviral therapy. These receptors came from an adult man with HIV who was CMV-seropositive. Both conserved end residues are part of each CDR3. The D gene is left open where the match is weak. Size is omitted from some rows. Given values are once, few, many or a class for expanded clones.

d_call j_call v_call clone_size cdr3_nt cdr3_aa
. TRBJ1-6 TRBV15 . TGTGCCACCAGCTCCCTCCTGGGGCGGCTCCACTTT CATSSLLGRLHF
. TRBJ2-6 TRBV21-1 . TGTGCCAGCAGCGAAAGTAGGACAGGGGAAAATGGGGCCAACGTCCTGACTTTC CASSESRTGENGANVLTF
. TRBJ2-2 TRBV19 . TGTGCCAGTACCTCTAGGCATTTTCAGGGTTCAGTCGGGGAGCTGTTTTTT CASTSRHFQGSVGELFF
TRBD1 TRBJ2-5 TRBV5-6 . TGTGCCAGCAGCTTGGCCAGGGGGCTAGAGACCCAGTACTTC CASSLARGLETQYF
TRBD2 TRBJ2-7 TRBV4-2 . TGTGCCAGCAGCCAAAGTAGCGGGAGGGGGAGGCAGTACTTC CASSQSSGRGRQYF
TRBD1 TRBJ1-3 TRBV5-1 . TGCGCCAGCAGCCGGGGACAGAATCGAATAAGCTCTGGAAACACCATATATTTT CASSRGQNRISSGNTIYF
. TRBJ1-2 TRBV19 few TGTGCCAGTAGTATATCCGTCTATGGCTACACCTTC CASSISVYGYTF
TRBD2 TRBJ2-1 TRBV5-6 . TGTGCCAGCAGCTTTAGGCGGGGGGTCTCCTACAATGAGCAGTTCTTC CASSFRRGVSYNEQFF
. TRBJ1-5 TRBV4-2 few TGTGCCAGCAGCCAAGTAGGGGGGGAGCGACAGCCCCAGCATTTT CASSQVGGERQPQHF
. TRBJ1-2 TRBV7-9 . TGTGCCAGCAGCTTAAACTATGGCTACACCTTC CASSLNYGYTF
. TRBJ1-3 TRBV5-1 . TGCGCCAGCAGCTTGGGAGGCAACACCATATATTTT CASSLGGNTIYF
TRBD2 TRBJ2-2 TRBV7-6 . TGTGCCAGCAGCATGGAGCGGGGCCCGAGGACCGGGGAGCTGTTTTTT CASSMERGPRTGELFF
. TRBJ1-1 TRBV18 . TGTGCCAGCTCAGTAGCGGACACTGAAGCTTTCTTT CASSVADTEAFF
. TRBJ1-5 TRBV30 few TGTGCCTGGAGGCCCCAGCATTTT CAWRPQHF
TRBD2 TRBJ2-7 TRBV4-3 few TGCGCCAGCAGCCAGGACTGGGGGGGAAAACGAGAGCAGTACTTC CASSQDWGGKREQYF
TRBD1 TRBJ1-6 TRBV19 . TGTGCCAGTAATAGAGGGGGCTTTGACTATAATTCACCCCTCCACTTT CASNRGGFDYNSPLHF
TRBD1 TRBJ2-1 TRBV27 . TGTGCCAGCAGTTTAAGACAGGGGGTCCACAATGAGCAGTTCTTC CASSLRQGVHNEQFF
. TRBJ2-5 TRBV7-2 . TGTGCCAGCAGCTTAGGTGCCCTTGGGAGAGAGACCCAGTACTTC CASSLGALGRETQYF
. TRBJ2-5 TRBV18 . TGTGCCAGCTCACCATTTCAGGGGCGGCAAGAGACCCAGTACTTC CASSPFQGRQETQYF
TRBD1 TRBJ1-1 TRBV7-2 . TGTGCCAGCAGCTCCGGACAGGGGCGCGTTTGGGACACTGAAGCTTTCTTT CASSSGQGRVWDTEAFF
TRBD2 TRBJ2-3 TRBV19 . TGTGCCAGTAGGGGCGGGGGGAGGCCCCCAATGTTACCCCAAAGCACAGATACGCAGTATTTT CASRGGGRPPMLPQSTDTQYF
TRBD1 TRBJ2-1 TRBV7-2 . TGTGCCAGCAGCCATGCCCGACAGGGGTCCTACAATGAGCAGTTCTTC CASSHARQGSYNEQFF
. TRBJ2-7 TRBV18 . TGTGCCAGCTCATACCTAGAGGAGCAGTACTTC CASSYLEEQYF
. TRBJ1-3 TRBV21-1 . TGTGCCAGCAGCAAAACCCTCCGTCCCCGGGACAGGGATTTTGGAAACACCATATATTTT CASSKTLRPRDRDFGNTIYF
TRBD1 TRBJ1-1 TRBV15 . TGTGCCACCAGCAGAGACTATGGGGCCGGGACAGCGGAGCAGCAAGCTTTCTTT CATSRDYGAGTAEQQAFF
. TRBJ1-3 TRBV7-2 . TGTGCCAGCAGCTTAGCGCCGGCGCAGGGAAACACCATATATTTT CASSLAPAQGNTIYF
. TRBJ1-2 TRBV20-1 . TGCAGCACGAATAGCTATGGCTACACCTTC CSTNSYGYTF
. TRBJ2-2 TRBV9 . TGTGCCAGCAGCAGAACTATTCAGGGGAGAACCGGGGAGCTGTTTTTT CASSRTIQGRTGELFF
. TRBJ2-7 TRBV7-2 . TGTGCCAGCAGCTTAGATCAAATTGGCGGGGCTAACGACGAGCAGTACTTC CASSLDQIGGANDEQYF
. TRBJ1-2 TRBV25-1 few TGTGCCAGTTCCTTTGGGACCACTAACTATGGCTACACCTTC CASSFGTTNYGYTF
. TRBJ2-3 TRBV7-8 few TGTGCCAGCAGCAGAGGGGGTGCGCTAGCGCCCTCGGATACGCAGTATTTT CASSRGGALAPSDTQYF
. TRBJ1-6 TRBV20-1 . TGCAGTGCCCGGGGGGATTCACCCCTCCACTTT CSARGDSPLHF
TRBD2 TRBJ2-5 TRBV6-5 . TGTGCCAGCAGTTACGGCCTAGCGGGGGGCCCTGGGACCCAGTACTTC CASSYGLAGGPGTQYF
. TRBJ1-2 TRBV15 . TGTGCCACCAGCAGAGAAGGGACGAATGGCTACACCTTC CATSREGTNGYTF
TRBD1 TRBJ2-7 TRBV6-2/TRBV6-3 . TGTGCCAGCAGTTACGGTGGGACAGGGGCCTACTACGAGCAGTACTTC CASSYGGTGAYYEQYF
TRBD1 TRBJ1-2 TRBV6-2/TRBV6-3 once TGTGCCAGCAGTTACGGGACAGGCAACGTCTATGGCTACACCTTC CASSYGTGNVYGYTF
. TRBJ1-1 TRBV11-1 . TGTGCCAGCAGCTTAGGACAGTGGGGGTACACTGAAGCTTTCTTT CASSLGQWGYTEAFF
. TRBJ2-1 TRBV20-1 . TGCAGTGCATGGGGAAATGAGCAGTTCTTC CSAWGNEQFF
. TRBJ1-2 TRBV7-9 few TGTGCCAGCAGCCCCACAGGGCACGGCTACACCTTC CASSPTGHGYTF
. TRBJ1-1 TRBV19 . TGTGCCAGTAGTACAAGGGATCTGAACACTGAAGCTTTCTTT CASSTRDLNTEAFF
TRBD2 TRBJ2-1 TRBV19 . TGTGCCAGTAGTAACGGGAGGATTGGGAATGAGCAGTTCTTC CASSNGRIGNEQFF
. TRBJ2-1 TRBV29-1 . TGCAGCGTTGCCACTCAGGGGGGCCTCACCAATGAGCAGTTCTTC CSVATQGGLTNEQFF
TRBD1 TRBJ1-4 TRBV29-1 . TGCAGCGTTGAAGAAGACAGGGGGACGGGAAAACTGTTTTTT CSVEEDRGTGKLFF
. TRBJ2-5 TRBV4-3 . TGCGCCAGCAGCCAAGGAAAGGGCGGGGCGAAAGAGACCCAGTACTTC CASSQGKGGAKETQYF
. TRBJ1-2 TRBV18 once TGTGCCAGCTCACCAGTCTTGACAGCTAGCCTAACTAACTATGGCTACACCTTC CASSPVLTASLTNYGYTF
. TRBJ1-1 TRBV29-1 . TGCAGCGTTGAAAGAACAGGGCTCAGCACTGAAGCTTTCTTT CSVERTGLSTEAFF
TRBD1 TRBJ2-7 TRBV5-1 . TGCGCCAGCAGCCGATCACAGTTTAACAGGGGGGCCGCCTACGAGCAGTACTTC CASSRSQFNRGAAYEQYF
. TRBJ2-1 TRBV2 . TGTGCCAGCGCTTACAATGAGCAGTTCTTC CASAYNEQFF
. TRBJ2-1 TRBV5-5 . TGTGCCAGCAGTCCGGGACTCCAGAGCTCCTACAATGAGCAGTTCTTC CASSPGLQSSYNEQFF
TRBD1 TRBJ1-2 TRBV25-1 few TGTGCCAGCAGTGAATCCGGGACAGGGCTCCCCTTCTTC CASSESGTGLPFF
. TRBJ2-2 TRBV5-4 . TGTGCCAGCAGCTTGGGGCAGCCCGCGAACACCGGGGAGCTGTTTTTT CASSLGQPANTGELFF
. TRBJ1-5 TRBV29-1 . TGCAGCGTTGGAAGCCAAAATAGCAATCAGCCCCAGCATTTT CSVGSQNSNQPQHF
TRBD1 TRBJ2-5 TRBV5-1 . TGCGCCAGCAGCACCGGGACAGGGTTATTGGAGACCCAGTACTTC CASSTGTGLLETQYF
TRBD2 TRBJ2-7 TRBV3-1/TRBV3-2 . TGTGCCAGCAGCCGTTTAGGCGGGGGGGGGTACGAGCAGTACTTC CASSRLGGGGYEQYF
. TRBJ2-3 TRBV5-1 . TGCGCCAGCAGCCCCACCAAAGGAAGGGCCAGCACAGATACGCAGTATTTT CASSPTKGRASTDTQYF
TRBD1 TRBJ2-4 TRBV18 . TGTGCCAGCTCACCCCTCGGGACAGGGGGCCTGGACATTCAGTACTTC CASSPLGTGGLDIQYF
. TRBJ2-7 TRBV20-1 . TGCAGTGCTAGTCGGGCAGGGACCGGCGAGCAGTACTTC CSASRAGTGEQYF